This TCR beta chain was sequenced during a study of human T cells and chemical hapten exposure. Findings and limits, study-wide: Counts of TCRs expanded at PT1 correlated positively with patch test score.

MiXCR was run by TCRdb on the RACE reads, yielding one entry per CDR3 protein. Found here are 350,000 to 450,000 distinct CDR3 sequences, approximately 5.1% of them singletons; the top ten hold roughly 2.6%. The time point was: pre-sensitization, week 0. Treatment of the sample: therapeutic diphenylcyclopropenone sensitization with weekly scalp DPC. This clonotype showed up many times. Its specificity is not known. This clonotype originated in a woman in her forties or fifties with alopecia areata. Some clones in this sample may be carry-over from other donors' samples. Sample: whole blood, taken in connection with sensitization to the hapten diphenylcyclopropenone (DPC).

The CDR3 sequence is CSVASSSGELFF. The CDR3 DNA is TGCAGCGTTGCCTCTAGCTCCGGGGAGCTGTTTTTT. This chain uses TRBV29-1 with TRBJ2-2, with D possibly matching TRBD2 (5 bases). Deletions cut 4 bases from V and 6 bases from J, with 9 bases between. Germline V CDR1 and CDR2: SQVTM, ANQGSEA. The CDR3 length is 12 residues.